This entry is about one T cell receptor beta chain. This record belongs to a study of cytomegalovirus exposure and HLA in healthy donors. The study ran its PCR with 60 Vbeta and 13 Jbeta primers. The table came from immunoSEQ multiplex PCR; TCRdb's copy has only in-frame clones and leaves some out. The profile covers 150,000 to 200,000 clones, with 70% appearing a single time and 4.7% taken by the ten largest. CDR1 and CDR2 from the germline V gene are MNHEY and SVGAGI. This CDR3 has 15 amino acids. After removal of 5 bases from V and 0 bases from J, the junction contained 6 bases not matched to a gene.

The receptor comes from a man between 18 and 35 years old in good health and CMV-seropositive. The sequencing input was PBMCs. The rearrangement links TRBV6-5 to TRBJ1-1; 7 nucleotides agree with TRBD1. The CDR3 sequence: CASSPRDRLNTEAFF. The CDR3 region has the DNA TGTGCCAGCAGTCCCAGGGACAGACTGAACACTGAAGCTTTCTTT.